This T cell receptor (beta chain) emerged from a study of patients and donors after allogeneic stem cell transplantation. This clonotype was seen more than once but under ten times. One entry per CDR3 protein results from TCRdb running MiXCR on the RT-PCR reads. The repertoire has about 160,000 distinct CDR3 sequences, roughly 22% of them found once; the top ten carry about 24%. V shed 1 base and J shed 4 bases, with 22 bases lying between them. This CDR3 has 18 amino acids. Germline lookup yields CDR1 SGHTA and CDR2 FQGNSA. J is TRBJ1-1 and V is TRBV7-2; D is perhaps TRBD1 (5 bases). The clonotype was recovered from a human donor who was either an allogeneic HSCT recipient or a stem cell or donor lymphocyte infusion donor (not recorded which). It is not recorded whose cells these are; they may come from a transplant donor. Sequenced sample: blood, either unsorted or a sorted T cell fraction (not recorded which). The CDR3 region has the DNA TGTGCCAGCAGCTTAGGGTCTCAGAGAAAATACGGGGGCACTGAAGCTTTCTTT. It yields the protein CASSLGSQRKYGGTEAFF.